The 17 T cell receptor beta chains reported below all come from one sample, sequenced in a study of tumor-infiltrating lymphocytes in primary liver carcinoma. Starting from 500 ng of total RNA, TCR beta cDNA was produced with a primer in the constant region. Three-round nested multiplex PCR performed with slightly modified ARM-PCR produced the TCR beta libraries. TRBV1-TRBV30 forward and Cbeta reverse primers drove the first two roughly 9-cycle rounds. One entry per CDR3 protein, called by TCRdb with MiXCR from the multiplex PCR reads. This table has roughly 200,000 distinct CDR3 sequences, 70% to 90% appearing once. Co-extracting RNA and DNA was done with about 20-33 mg of unsorted bulk tissue as input. The source material was tumor tissue from primary liver carcinoma. All receptors come from a man aged 40-49 years with primary liver carcinoma and hepatitis B virus infection.

This chain joins TRBV29-1 and TRBJ2-5; a possible D gene is TRBD2 (6 bases). The J call is doubtful: the DNA matches TRBJ2-1 better. Looked up from germline, CDR1 is SQVTM and CDR2 is ANQGSEA. This CDR3 is 12 amino acids long. The CDR3 loop is CSVWGEQVAQFF. In DNA form, the CDR3 reads TGCAGCGTTTGGGGGGAGCAAGTGGCCCAGTTCTTC.

J is TRBJ2-1 and V is TRBV11-2; TRBD2 aligns across 9 bases. CDR1 is SGHAT, CDR2 FQNNGV, per germline. The CDR3 contains 17 residues. Trimming at V came to 5 bases and at J to 9 bases, leaving 17 bases not matched to a gene. The chain's CDR3 is CASSPRPLAGDSGEQFF. In DNA, the CDR3 is TGTGCCAGCAGCCCACGACCATTAGCGGGAGATAGTGGTGAGCAGTTCTTC.

The chain joins TRBV12-3 or TRBV12-4 to TRBJ1-5, with D unclear. Deletions cut 0 bases from V and 5 bases from J, with 5 bases between. The length of the CDR3 is 13 residues. The CDR3 loop reads CASSLANDQPQHF. The CDR3 region has the DNA TGTGCCAGCAGTTTAGCTAACGATCAGCCCCAGCATTTT.

The gene calls are TRBV28 and TRBJ2-7; D ambiguous. Germline V CDR1 and CDR2: MDHEN, SYDVKM. The germline V and J ends were trimmed by 7 bases and 0 bases, with 13 bases remaining between them. CDR3 length: 14 amino acids. For the CDR3, the DNA is TGTGCCAGCACTTCCCAGGTAAACTCCTACGAGCAGTACTTC. As protein: CASTSQVNSYEQYF.

This clonotype was picked up one time. The chain is built from TRBV19 and TRBJ2-2; TRBD2 matches 8 bases. Germline V gene sequence: CDR1 LNHDA, CDR2 SQIVND (reference sequence). With V trimmed by 11 bases and J by 4 bases, 12 bases remained unmatched. This CDR3 region has 15 residues. CDR3 coding DNA: TGTGCCGACCCTCCCCCAGCGGGAGTCACCGGGGAGCTGTTTTTT. Its translation: CADPPPAGVTGELFF. The variable domain in full, completed from reference TRBV19 and TRBJ2-2, reads DGGITQSPKYLFRKEGQNVTLSCEQNLNHDAMYWYRQDPGQGLRLIYYSQIVNDFQKGDIAEGYSVSREKKESFPLTVTSAQKNPTAFYLCADPPPAGVTGELFFGEGSRLTVL.

Concerning this clonotype: An end of the junction does not agree with germline; a read error may underlie this. The genes are TRBV10-3 and TRBJ1-2; possible D gene TRBD1, 6 bases. CDR1 and CDR2 from the germline V gene are ENHRY and SYGVKD. The CDR3 contains 16 residues. DNA of the CDR3: TGTGCCATCAGAGAGTCAACAGGGCTCTCAGCCTATGACTACACCTTC. This translates into CAIRESTGLSAYDYTF.

Comments on this clonotype: One end of the junction varies from germline; a read error may be responsible. The chain recombines TRBV11-2 with TRBJ1-4; tentatively, D is TRBD1 (5 bases). Germline-derived CDR1 and CDR2 are SGHAT and FQNNGV. The CDR3 is 15 amino acids. CDR3 sequence (DNA): TGTGTCAGCAGCAAGCTGGGGACGGGAAATGAAAAACTGTTTTTT. Translated: CVSSKLGTGNEKLFF.

On this clonotype itself: Possible read error: a much larger clone is one base away. The chain has TRBV5-1 and TRBJ2-3; D could derive from TRBD1 or TRBD2 (6 bases each). The ends were cut back, 0 bases at V and 9 bases at J, with 8 bases in the middle. The CDR3 is made up of 12 amino acids. CDR1 SGHRS and CDR2 YFSETQ come from the germline V gene. CDR3 in DNA: TGCGCCAGCAGCTTGGAGGGGGGCACGCAGTATTTT. It codes for CASSLEGGTQYF.

Note on this clonotype: Just one base apart from a much larger clone, this may be a read error. The genes are TRBV7-9 and TRBJ2-7; 8 bases match TRBD2. Trimming took 1 base from V and 4 from J; bases not matched to a gene: 9. The length of the CDR3 is 16 residues. The germline CDR1 and CDR2 sequences are SEHNR and FQNEAQ (reference sequence). DNA of the CDR3: TGTGCCAGCAGCTTAGTTTCCACTAGCGGAACTTACGAGCAGTACTTC. Residues: CASSLVSTSGTYEQYF.

Comment on this clonotype: This sequence may be a read error, since a much larger clone differs from it by one base. The J gene is TRBJ2-7, the V gene TRBV5-1, with unresolved D. V lost 10 bases and J lost 2, with 16 bases in between. Per germline, CDR1 SGHRS and CDR2 YFSETQ. The CDR3 consists of 13 residues. The CDR3 bases are TGCGCCGAAGCCGGGCAGTCCGCCTACGAGCAGTACTTC. Encoded protein: CAEAGQSAYEQYF.

Remarks on this clonotype: Likely a read error: the CDR3 ends without its conserved phenylalanine or tryptophan. V gene TRBV6-6 combines with J gene TRBJ1-1; 8 positions match TRBD1. This CDR3 spans 14 amino acids. CDR1 is MNHNY, CDR2 SVGAGI, per germline (reference sequence). CDR3 in DNA: TGTGCCAGCAGTGCGACAGGGGTAAGGACTGATGCTTTCTTA. It yields the protein CASSATGVRTDAFL.

On this clonotype: Relative to the germline gene, one junction end is altered; a read error may explain this. The CDR3 loop reads CASSYRGTGTEVFF. The DNA for the CDR3 is TGTGCCAGTAGTTACAGGGGGACAGGCACTGAAGTTTTCTTT. This chain connects TRBV6-5 to TRBJ1-1; 8 bases are a match to TRBD1. CDR1 and CDR2 (germline): MNHEY, SVGAGI. The CDR3 runs 14 residues.

As to this clonotype: The germline gene is not matched at one end of the junction; a read error may be the cause. V is TRBV6-5 and J is TRBJ1-3; D uncertain. The CDR3 consists of 17 residues. Germline CDR1 and CDR2: MNHEY and SVGAGI. This CDR3 is CASSYSRSKSSGNTIYF. The CDR3 DNA sequence: TGTGCCAGCAGTTACTCGAGGTCGAAAAGCTCTGGAAACACTATATATTTT.

This clonotype has more than one count but fewer than ten. The conserved final phenylalanine or tryptophan is absent from the CDR3, which likely points to a read error. The rearrangement links TRBV6-2 or TRBV6-3 to TRBJ2-3, with D possibly being TRBD1 or TRBD2 (5 bases each). This CDR3 comprises 14 residues. V was cut by 5 bases and J by 5 bases, with 14 bases left in between. Per germline, CDR1 MNHEY and CDR2 SVGEGT. CDR3 protein: CASSRGGVGDTQYL. In DNA form, the CDR3 reads TGTGCCAGCAGTCGGGGCGGCGTCGGAGATACGCAGTATCTT.

As regards this clonotype: Its ends do not fully match the called genes, so a read error is possible. This sequence joins TRBV6-1 and TRBJ1-2; unclear D gene. The CDR3 is made up of 13 amino acids. Germline V gene lookup returns CDR1 MNHNS and CDR2 SASEGT. The CDR3, as DNA: TGTGCCAGCTATTCGGTCGTAGACTATGACTACACCTTC. This sequence encodes CASYSVVDYDYTF.

This clonotype was counted many times. The rearrangement uses TRBV29-1 and TRBJ2-7; 7 positions match TRBD1. Germline values: CDR1 SQVTM, CDR2 ANQGSEA. CDR3 length: 11 residues. The ends lost 4 bases at V and 5 bases at J; junction bases unmatched: 2. The CDR3 sequence: CSVGDRDEQYF. CDR3 nucleotide sequence: TGCAGCGTTGGCGACAGGGACGAGCAGTACTTC.

This clonotype was seen a single time. At one end the junction does not follow the germline gene, possibly because of a read error. The gene calls are TRBV6-5 and TRBJ2-2, with 9 bases fitting TRBD2. Per germline, CDR1 MNHEY and CDR2 SVGAGI. The CDR3 contains 18 residues. The CDR3: CAGRSILGTSWRGGELFF. CDR3 DNA: TGTGCCGGCAGATCGATCCTCGGGACTAGCTGGAGAGGTGGGGAGTTGTTTTTT.